Shown below are 19 T cell receptor beta chains from a single sample sequenced in a study of T cell responses to AZD1222 COVID-19 vaccine. The method was immunoSEQ multiplex PCR; TCRdb's version includes in-frame clones alone and lacks a portion of them. The sample lists fewer than 65,000 clones; approximately 80% were seen once. Sequenced here: peripheral blood, sampled on day 0 of AZD1222 vaccination. Every receptor here comes from an adult in good health.

V is TRBV14 and J is TRBJ1-3; D perhaps matches TRBD1 (5 bases). The CDR3 length is 14 residues. Germline-derived CDR1 and CDR2 are SGHDN and FVKESK. Trimming removed 3 bases at V and 0 bases at J, with 6 bases between. The CDR3 here is CASSHRGSGNTIYF. In DNA, the CDR3 is TGTGCCAGCAGCCATAGGGGCTCTGGAAACACCATATATTTT. Based on the CDR3 plus reference TRBV14 and TRBJ1-3, the full variable domain is EAGVTQFPSHSVIEKGQTVTLRCDPISGHDNLYWYRRVMGKEIKFLLHFVKESKQDESGMPNNRFLAERTGGTYSTLKVQPAELEDSGVYFCASSHRGSGNTIYFGEGSWLTVV.

The chain combines TRBV7-2 with TRBJ2-2; 7 bases match TRBD1. Germline lookup yields CDR1 SGHTA and CDR2 FQGNSA. The CDR3 is made up of 14 amino acids. V was pared by 5 bases and J by 3 bases, with 3 bases of the junction left unmatched. The CDR3 sequence is CASSEGQYTGELFF. The CDR3 DNA follows: TGTGCCAGCAGCGAGGGACAGTACACCGGGGAGCTGTTTTTT.

In DNA, the CDR3 is TGCGCCAGCAGCCCCGGACAGAATAGCAATCAGCCCCAGCATTTT. It is translated as CASSPGQNSNQPQHF. V is TRBV23-1 and J is TRBJ1-5; D perhaps matches TRBD1 (6 bases). TRBV23-1 carries the ORF label, with uncertain function. This CDR3 region has 15 residues. Between the trimmed V and J ends, which lost 6 bases and 0 bases, there was a span of 12 bases.

The genes are TRBV27 and TRBJ1-6; 8 positions match TRBD1. Germline values: CDR1 MNHEY, CDR2 SMNVEV (reference sequence). The CDR3 sequence is 14 residues long. The junction had 8 bases not matched to a gene; V was cut back by 6 bases and J by 10 bases. CDR3 DNA: TGTGCCAGCAGCCCAGGGGGCATGAACTCACCCCTCCACTTT. It yields the protein CASSPGGMNSPLHF.

In regard to this clone: Other DNA sequences within the sample encode an identical CDR3. V and J are TRBV30 and TRBJ2-1; D is uncertain. V dropped 1 base and J dropped 1 base, with 5 bases sitting between them. This CDR3 region has 13 residues. CDR1 and CDR2 from the germline V gene are GTSNPN and SVGIG (reference sequence). DNA of the CDR3: TGTGCCTGGAGTGGAGGTTCCTACAATGAGCAGTTCTTC. Its protein is CAWSGGSYNEQFF.

The chain carries TRBV19 and TRBJ1-5; a weak D match, TRBD1 (6 bases). Germline V gives CDR1 LNHDA, CDR2 SQIVND (reference sequence). Trimming shortened V by 4 bases and J by 0 bases, and 19 bases separated the two germline ends. The CDR3 runs to 18 residues. CDR3 in amino acids: CASSRVPPGQISNQPQHF. CDR3 in DNA: TGTGCCAGTAGTAGAGTCCCGCCGGGACAAATTAGCAATCAGCCCCAGCATTTT.

The chain has TRBV19 and TRBJ1-5, with D unclear. V lost 1 base and J 7 bases, leaving 8 bases between the germline ends. This CDR3 contains 13 residues. Per the germline V gene, CDR1 is LNHDA and CDR2 is SQIVND (reference sequence). CDR3 residues: CASSIAGRQPQHF. The DNA for the CDR3 is TGTGCCAGTAGTATAGCGGGTCGACAGCCCCAGCATTTT.

The rearrangement uses TRBV27 and TRBJ2-2; D is unresolved. Germline lookup yields CDR1 MNHEY and CDR2 SMNVEV (reference sequence). The V end was cut by 8 bases, the J end by 0 bases, with 10 bases between. This CDR3 has 14 residues. The CDR3 protein is CASLPFSNTGELFF. The CDR3 DNA is TGTGCCAGCTTACCATTTTCGAACACCGGGGAGCTGTTTTTT.

This clone was found once. The chain combines TRBV10-3 with TRBJ1-5, with no clear D. V lost 8 bases to trimming and J lost 3 bases, with 14 bases between them. CDR3 size: 14 residues. Germline assignment: CDR1 ENHRY and CDR2 SYGVKD. For the CDR3, the DNA is TGTGCCATCGGAGGCGGGCAGTTCAATCAGCCCCAGCATTTT. Translated, it gives CAIGGGQFNQPQHF.

The CDR3 reads CASSPVTPLESGAYNEQFF. As DNA, the CDR3 is TGTGCCAGCAGCCCCGTAACCCCCCTCGAGAGCGGGGCCTACAATGAGCAGTTCTTC. This chain uses TRBV7-3 with TRBJ2-1, with 7 bases lining up with TRBD2. CDR3 size: 19 residues. CDR1 and CDR2 from the germline V gene are SGHTA and FQGTGA. Losses at the gene ends were 5 bases for V and 2 bases for J; bases not matched to a gene: 18. Looking up the rest from reference TRBV7-3 and TRBJ2-1 gives the full variable domain: GAGVSQTPSNKVTEKGKYVELRCDPISGHTALYWYRQSLGQGPEFLIYFQGTGAADDSGLPNDRFFAVRPEGSVSTLKIQRTERGDSAVYLCASSPVTPLESGAYNEQFFGPGTRLTVL.

This clone has only a few counts. The chain uses TRBV4-2 and TRBJ1-5; D perhaps matches TRBD1 (6 bases). Trimming cost V 4 bases and J 5 bases, with 21 bases left between them. The CDR3 sequence is 17 residues long. Germline-derived CDR1 and CDR2 are LGHNA and YNFKEQ. The CDR3 reads CASSLNPTGSGDQPQHF. In DNA, the CDR3 is TGTGCCAGCAGCCTAAATCCAACAGGGTCAGGCGATCAGCCCCAGCATTTT.

The chain is built from TRBV19 and TRBJ1-4; 8 nucleotides match TRBD1. V shed 0 bases and J 7 bases; nucleotides not matched to a gene: 10. This CDR3 spans 17 amino acids. Germline-derived CDR1 and CDR2 are LNHDA and SQIVND (reference sequence). CDR3 region: CASSIDRGQGGSEKLFF. CDR3 DNA: TGTGCCAGTAGTATAGATCGCGGACAGGGTGGGAGTGAAAAACTGTTTTTT.

This clone was counted a few times. The chain carries TRBV4-3 and TRBJ2-3, with D possibly TRBD2 on 6 matching bases. From germline, CDR1 is LGHNA and CDR2 YSLEER. This CDR3 has 17 amino acids. The ends were cut back, 0 bases at V and 2 bases at J, with 15 bases in the middle. CDR3 sequence (DNA): TGCGCCAGCAGCCAAGATCTCCCTAGCGCAATCACAGATACGCAGTATTTT. Translated: CASSQDLPSAITDTQYF.

This clone has a handful of counts. The chain combines TRBV27 with TRBJ1-2; 8 bases agree with TRBD1. J gave up 6 bases and V 5 bases, and 5 bases lay outside the gene matches. This CDR3 has 13 amino acids. The V gene's germline CDR1 is MNHEY and CDR2 SMNVEV (reference sequence). CDR3: CASSPRGPDGYTF. The CDR3, as DNA: TGTGCCAGCAGTCCCAGGGGGCCAGATGGCTACACCTTC.

This chain uses TRBV6-4 with TRBJ1-2, with TRBD1 matching 10 bases. The germline CDR1 and CDR2 sequences are MRHNA and SNTAGT. The CDR3 extends over 14 amino acids. V lost 5 bases, J lost 2 bases, and 2 bases stayed unmatched. The CDR3 nucleotides read TGTGCCAGCAGTTCGGGACAGGGGAACTATGGCTACACCTTC. Translated, it gives CASSSGQGNYGYTF.

The CDR3 spells CAIPGDNEQFF. The CDR3 coding sequence is TGTGCCATCCCAGGAGACAATGAGCAGTTCTTC. This chain uses TRBV7-9 with TRBJ2-1; D gene unclear. The V gene lost 10 bases and the J gene lost 5 bases, with 9 bases spanning the gap. Germline CDR1 SEHNR, CDR2 FQNEAQ (reference sequence). This CDR3 has 11 residues.

A single count supports this clone. The V and J genes are TRBV3-1 (or the pseudogene TRBV3-2) and TRBJ2-7; TRBD1 matches 8 bases. V dropped 6 bases and J dropped 4; count of bases not matched to a gene: 8. Germline values: CDR1 LGHDT, CDR2 YNNKEL (reference sequence). The CDR3 contains 14 residues. The CDR3 nucleotides are TGTGCCAGCAGTCCCGACAGGGGAGGATACGAGCAGTACTTC. It specifies CASSPDRGGYEQYF.

J is TRBJ1-2 and V is TRBV29-1; no firm D call. CDR1 SQVTM and CDR2 ANQGSEA come from the germline V gene. This CDR3 has 13 amino acids. V lost 3 bases and J 1 base, leaving 9 bases between the germline ends. The CDR3 DNA is TGCAGCGTTGAGGTTAGGGTTAACTATGGCTACACCTTC. This sequence encodes CSVEVRVNYGYTF.

This clone appeared a few times. The genes are TRBV7-2 and TRBJ2-7, with 7 bases that match TRBD2. From germline, CDR1 is SGHTA and CDR2 FQGNSA. The CDR3 is 15 residues long. V lost 4 bases to trimming and J lost 0 bases; unmatched junction nucleotides: 6. The CDR3 DNA sequence: TGTGCCAGCAGCTCGATTCGGACTAGCTCCTACGAGCAGTACTTC. This translates into CASSSIRTSSYEQYF.